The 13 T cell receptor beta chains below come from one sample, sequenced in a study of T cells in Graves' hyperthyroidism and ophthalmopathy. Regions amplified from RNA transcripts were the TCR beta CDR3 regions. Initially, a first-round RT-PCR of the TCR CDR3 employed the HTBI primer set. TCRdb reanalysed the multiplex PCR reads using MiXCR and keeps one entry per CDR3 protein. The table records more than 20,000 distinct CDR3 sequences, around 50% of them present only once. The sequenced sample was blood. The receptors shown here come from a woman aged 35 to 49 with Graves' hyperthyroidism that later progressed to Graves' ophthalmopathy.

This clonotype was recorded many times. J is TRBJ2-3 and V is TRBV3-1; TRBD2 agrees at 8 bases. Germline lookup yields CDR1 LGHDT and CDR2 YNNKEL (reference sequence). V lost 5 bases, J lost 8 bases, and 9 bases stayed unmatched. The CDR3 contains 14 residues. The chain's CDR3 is CASSSQALAGTQYF. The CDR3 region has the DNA TGTGCCAGCAGCAGCCAAGCGCTAGCGGGTACGCAGTATTTT.

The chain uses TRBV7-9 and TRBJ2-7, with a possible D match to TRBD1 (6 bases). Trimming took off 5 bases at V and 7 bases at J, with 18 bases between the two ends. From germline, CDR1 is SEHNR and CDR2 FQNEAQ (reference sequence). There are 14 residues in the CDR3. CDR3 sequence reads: CASSAQQGLGEQYF. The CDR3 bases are TGTGCCAGCAGCGCTCAACAGGGTCTGGGGGAGCAGTACTTC.

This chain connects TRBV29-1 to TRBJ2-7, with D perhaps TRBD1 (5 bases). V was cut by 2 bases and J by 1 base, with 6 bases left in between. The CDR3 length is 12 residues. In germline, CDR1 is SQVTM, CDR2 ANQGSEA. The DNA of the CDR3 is TGCAGCGTTGAAAGGGGTTCCTACGAGCAGTACTTC. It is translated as CSVERGSYEQYF.

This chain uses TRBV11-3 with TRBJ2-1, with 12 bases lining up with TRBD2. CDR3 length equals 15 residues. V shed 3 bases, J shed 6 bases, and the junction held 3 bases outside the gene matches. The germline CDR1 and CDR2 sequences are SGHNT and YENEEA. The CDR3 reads CASSFSSGGGNEQFF. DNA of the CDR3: TGTGCCAGCAGCTTCTCTAGCGGGGGGGGCAATGAGCAGTTCTTC.

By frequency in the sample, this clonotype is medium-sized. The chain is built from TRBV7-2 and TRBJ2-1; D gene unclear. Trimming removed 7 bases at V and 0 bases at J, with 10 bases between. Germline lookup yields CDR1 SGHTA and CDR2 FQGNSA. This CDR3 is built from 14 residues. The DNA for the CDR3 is TGTGCCAGCACCCTAATGAGCTCCTACAATGAGCAGTTCTTC. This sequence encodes CASTLMSSYNEQFF. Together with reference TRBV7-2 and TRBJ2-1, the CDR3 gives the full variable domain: GAGVSQSPSNKVTEKGKDVELRCDPISGHTALYWYRQSLGQGLEFLIYFQGNSAPDKSGLPSDRFSAERTGGSVSTLTIQRTQQEDSAVYLCASTLMSSYNEQFFGPGTRLTVL.

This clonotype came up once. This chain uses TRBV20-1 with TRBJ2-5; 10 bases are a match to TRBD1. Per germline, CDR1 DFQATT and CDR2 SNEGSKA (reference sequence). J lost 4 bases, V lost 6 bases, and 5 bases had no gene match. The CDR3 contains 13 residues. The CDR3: CSAVTGGGETQYF. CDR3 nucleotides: TGCAGTGCCGTGACAGGGGGCGGAGAGACCCAGTACTTC.

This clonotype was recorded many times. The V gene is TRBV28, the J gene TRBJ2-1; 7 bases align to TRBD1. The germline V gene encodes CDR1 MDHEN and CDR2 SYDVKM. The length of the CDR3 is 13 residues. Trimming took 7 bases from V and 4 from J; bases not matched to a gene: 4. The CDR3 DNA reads TGTGCCAGCAAACTGGGACAGTACAATGAGCAGTTCTTC. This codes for CASKLGQYNEQFF.

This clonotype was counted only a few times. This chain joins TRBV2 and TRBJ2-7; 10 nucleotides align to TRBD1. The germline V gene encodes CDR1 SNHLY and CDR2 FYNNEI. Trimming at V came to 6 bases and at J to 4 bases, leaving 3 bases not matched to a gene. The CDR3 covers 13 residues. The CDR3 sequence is CASSRQGAYEQYF. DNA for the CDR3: TGTGCCAGCAGCAGACAGGGGGCGTACGAGCAGTACTTC. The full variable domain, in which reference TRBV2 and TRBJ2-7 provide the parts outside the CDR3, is EPEVTQTPSHQVTQMGQEVILRCVPISNHLYFYWYRQILGQKVEFLVSFYNNEISEKSEIFDDQFSVERPDGSNFTLKIRSTKLEDSAMYFCASSRQGAYEQYFGPGTRLTVT.

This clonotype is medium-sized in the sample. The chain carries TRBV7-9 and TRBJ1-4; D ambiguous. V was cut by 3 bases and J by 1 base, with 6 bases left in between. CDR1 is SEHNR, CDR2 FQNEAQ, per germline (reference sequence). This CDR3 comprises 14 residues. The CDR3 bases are TGTGCCAGCAGCTTGGTGGGAACTAATGAAAAACTGTTTTTT. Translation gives CASSLVGTNEKLFF.

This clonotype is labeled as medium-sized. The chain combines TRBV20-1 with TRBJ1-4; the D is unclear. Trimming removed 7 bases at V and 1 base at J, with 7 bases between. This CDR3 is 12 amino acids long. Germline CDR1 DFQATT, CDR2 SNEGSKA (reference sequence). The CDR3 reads CSVQETNEKLFF. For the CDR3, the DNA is TGCAGTGTCCAGGAAACTAATGAAAAACTGTTTTTT.

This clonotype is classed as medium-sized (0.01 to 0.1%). CDR3: CAISESSQSAYEQYF. DNA of the CDR3: TGTGCCATCAGTGAGTCGAGCCAGTCAGCCTACGAGCAGTACTTC. The V gene is TRBV10-3, the J gene TRBJ2-7; D gene uncertain. The CDR3 is made up of 15 amino acids. Trimming left V 0 bases short and J 2 bases short, with 11 bases between. CDR1 ENHRY and CDR2 SYGVKD come from the germline V gene.

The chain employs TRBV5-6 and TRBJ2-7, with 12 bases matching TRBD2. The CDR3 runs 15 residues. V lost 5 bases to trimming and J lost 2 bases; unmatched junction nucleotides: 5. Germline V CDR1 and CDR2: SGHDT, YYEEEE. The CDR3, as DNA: TGTGCCAGCAGTCGTAGACTAGCGGGAGCCTACGAGCAGTACTTC. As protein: CASSRRLAGAYEQYF.

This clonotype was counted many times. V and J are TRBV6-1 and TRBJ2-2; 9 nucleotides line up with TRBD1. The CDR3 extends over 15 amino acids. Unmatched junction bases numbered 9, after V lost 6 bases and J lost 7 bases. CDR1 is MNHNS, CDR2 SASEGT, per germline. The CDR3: CASRVGTGNHGELFF. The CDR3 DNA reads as TGTGCCAGCAGAGTCGGGACAGGGAATCACGGGGAGCTGTTTTTT.